This T cell receptor beta chain was retrieved from a study of glioma-infiltrating T cells. Study overall: Samples included WHO grade II oligodendrogliomas or astrocytomas and initial-diagnosis grade IV glioblastomas. Target coverage was about 4.5- to 10-fold for approximately 960,000 blood T cells. The study, taken as a whole, reports: CDR3 overlap between tissue and blood was very small.

About this clonotype itself: Its antigen is undetermined.

The iRepertoire nested amplicon-rescue multiplex PCR amplified TCR alpha and beta CDR3s from RNA. Tissue mRNA or PBMC total RNA, roughly 85-450 ng, went into one-step reverse transcription and amplification. TCRdb recomputed calls from the multiplex PCR reads with MiXCR, one row per CDR3 protein. This table holds more than 300,000 distinct CDR3 sequences, roughly two fifths found once. Germline V gene lookup returns CDR1 MNHEY and CDR2 SMNVEV (reference sequence). The CDR3 has 16 amino acids. The sample was glioma tissue, nonneoplastic brain tissue, or PBMCs (not recorded which). The chain combines TRBV27 with TRBJ2-7; D may be TRBD2 (5 bases). The J call may be wrong; the DNA end is better matched by TRBJ2-5. The sequence came from a human donor with low-grade glioma or glioblastoma, undergoing nonglioma brain surgery, or in good health (not recorded which). Here the CDR3 DNA reads TGTGCCAGCAGCCAAATTATGTGGGGAGCCCAAGAGACCCAGTACTTC. Amino acid sequence: CASSQIMWGAQETQYF.